The present entry profiles one TCR beta chain with its context. Its antigen is currently unknown. The CDR3 runs to 13 residues. J gave up 16 bases and V 0 bases, and 8 bases lay outside the gene matches. Germline assignment: CDR1 LGHNA and CDR2 YSLEER. Researchers ran the PCR with 60 Vbeta and 13 Jbeta primers. Authors' methods: As a later analysis found, there were roughly 80 million unique TCR beta chains, of which some 10 million were shared. The method was immunoSEQ multiplex PCR; TCRdb's version includes in-frame clones alone and lacks a portion of them. From that table come the V and J calls and clone size; the DNA was used to work out D and trimming. The sample includes over 85,000 clones, 76% of them seen just once. The entry originates in a study of cytomegalovirus exposure and HLA in healthy donors. The study, taken as a whole, reports: Sequencing likely produced, as an artifact, a cluster of highly shared sequence variants.

The sequencing input was PBMCs. The origin of this receptor is a man aged 25 to 40 in good health and CMV-seropositive. The rearrangement uses TRBV4-3 and TRBJ1-3, with 8 positions matching TRBD1. In DNA form, the CDR3 reads TGCGCCAGCAGCCAAGATGAGGGGGACAGGACGTATTTT. Translated: CASSQDEGDRTYF.